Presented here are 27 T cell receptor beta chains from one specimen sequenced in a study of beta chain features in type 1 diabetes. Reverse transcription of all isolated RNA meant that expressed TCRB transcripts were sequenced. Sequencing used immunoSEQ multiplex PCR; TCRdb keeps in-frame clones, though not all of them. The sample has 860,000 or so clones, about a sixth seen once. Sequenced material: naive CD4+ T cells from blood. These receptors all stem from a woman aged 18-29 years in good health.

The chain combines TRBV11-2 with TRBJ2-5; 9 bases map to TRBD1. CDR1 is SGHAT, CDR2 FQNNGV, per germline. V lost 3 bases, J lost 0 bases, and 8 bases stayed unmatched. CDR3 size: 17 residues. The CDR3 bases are TGTGCCAGCAGCTTGGGGACAGGGACCAACAACCAAGAGACCCAGTACTTC. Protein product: CASSLGTGTNNQETQYF.

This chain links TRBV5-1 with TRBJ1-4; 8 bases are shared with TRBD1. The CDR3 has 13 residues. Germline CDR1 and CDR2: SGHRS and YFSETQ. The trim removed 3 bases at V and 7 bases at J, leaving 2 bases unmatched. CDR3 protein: CASSWTGSEKLFF. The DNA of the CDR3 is TGCGCCAGCAGCTGGACAGGGAGTGAAAAACTGTTTTTT. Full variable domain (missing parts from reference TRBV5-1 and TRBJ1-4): KAGVTQTPRYLIKTRGQQVTLSCSPISGHRSVSWYQQTPGQGLQFLFEYFSETQRNKGNFPGRFSGRQFSNSRSEMNVSTLELGDSALYLCASSWTGSEKLFFGSGTQLSVL.

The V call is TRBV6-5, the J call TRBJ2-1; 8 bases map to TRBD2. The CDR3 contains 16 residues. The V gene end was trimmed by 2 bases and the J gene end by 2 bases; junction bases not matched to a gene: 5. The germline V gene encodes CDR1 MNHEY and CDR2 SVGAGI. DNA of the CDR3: TGTGCCAGCAGTTACACCCCGGGACTAGCCTACAATGAGCAGTTCTTC. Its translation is CASSYTPGLAYNEQFF.

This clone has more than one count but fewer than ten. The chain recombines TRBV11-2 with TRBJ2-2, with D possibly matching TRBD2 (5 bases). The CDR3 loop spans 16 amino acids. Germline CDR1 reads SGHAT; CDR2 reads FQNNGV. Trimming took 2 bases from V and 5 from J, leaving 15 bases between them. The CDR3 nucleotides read TGTGCCAGCAGCTTAAATTCCGGGGTGGCGACCGGGGAGCTGTTTTTT. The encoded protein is CASSLNSGVATGELFF.

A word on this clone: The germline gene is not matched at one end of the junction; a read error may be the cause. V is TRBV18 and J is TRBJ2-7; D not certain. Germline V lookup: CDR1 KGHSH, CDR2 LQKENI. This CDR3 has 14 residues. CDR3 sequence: CASSRSDISNEQYF. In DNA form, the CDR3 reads TGTGCCAGCTCACGGTCAGACATCTCCAACGAGCAGTACTTC.

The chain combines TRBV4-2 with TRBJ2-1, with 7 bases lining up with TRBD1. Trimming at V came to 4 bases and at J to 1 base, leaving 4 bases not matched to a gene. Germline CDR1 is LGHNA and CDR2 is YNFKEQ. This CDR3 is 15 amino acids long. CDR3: CASSRTGESYNEQFF. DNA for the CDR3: TGTGCCAGCAGCCGGACAGGAGAGTCCTACAATGAGCAGTTCTTC.

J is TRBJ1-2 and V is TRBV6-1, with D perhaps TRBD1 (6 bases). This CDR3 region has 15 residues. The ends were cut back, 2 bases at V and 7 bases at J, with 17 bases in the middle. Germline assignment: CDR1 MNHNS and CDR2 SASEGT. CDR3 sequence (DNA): TGTGCCAGCAGTGAAACCCTGGACAGCTTCCTTGGCTACACCTTC. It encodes CASSETLDSFLGYTF.

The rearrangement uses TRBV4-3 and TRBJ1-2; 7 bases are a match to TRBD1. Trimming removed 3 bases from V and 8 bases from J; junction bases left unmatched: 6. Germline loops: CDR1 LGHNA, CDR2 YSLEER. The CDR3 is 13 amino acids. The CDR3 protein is CASSQYRGGGYTF. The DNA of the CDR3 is TGCGCCAGCAGCCAGTACAGGGGTGGGGGCTACACCTTC.

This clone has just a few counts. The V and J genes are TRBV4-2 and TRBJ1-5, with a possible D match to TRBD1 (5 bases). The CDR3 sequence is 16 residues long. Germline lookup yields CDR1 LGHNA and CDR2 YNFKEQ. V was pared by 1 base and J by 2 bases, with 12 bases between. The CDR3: CASSQVRGAGNQPQHF. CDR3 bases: TGTGCCAGCAGCCAAGTGCGGGGCGCTGGCAATCAGCCCCAGCATTTT.

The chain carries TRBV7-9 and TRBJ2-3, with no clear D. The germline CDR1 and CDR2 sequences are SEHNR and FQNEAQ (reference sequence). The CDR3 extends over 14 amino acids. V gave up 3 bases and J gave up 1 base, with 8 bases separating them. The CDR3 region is CASSFTPGTDTQYF. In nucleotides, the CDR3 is TGTGCCAGCAGCTTCACGCCTGGCACAGATACGCAGTATTTT.

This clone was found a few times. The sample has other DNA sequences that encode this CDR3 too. CDR3 DNA: TGTGCCAGCAGAACCGGGACTAGCGGATACAATGAGCAGTTCTTC. Amino acids: CASRTGTSGYNEQFF. The chain recombines TRBV28 with TRBJ2-1; TRBD2 matches at 11 bases. The CDR3 loop spans 15 amino acids. The ends lost 6 bases at V and 4 bases at J; junction bases unmatched: 5. CDR1 MDHEN and CDR2 SYDVKM come from the germline V gene.

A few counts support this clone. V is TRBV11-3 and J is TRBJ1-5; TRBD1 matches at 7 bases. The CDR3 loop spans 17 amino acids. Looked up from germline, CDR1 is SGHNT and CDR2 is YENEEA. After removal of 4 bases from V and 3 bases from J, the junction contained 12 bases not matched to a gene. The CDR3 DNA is TGTGCCAGCAGCTGCTGTTGGGACAGACAAAACAATCAGCCCCAGCATTTT. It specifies CASSCCWDRQNNQPQHF.

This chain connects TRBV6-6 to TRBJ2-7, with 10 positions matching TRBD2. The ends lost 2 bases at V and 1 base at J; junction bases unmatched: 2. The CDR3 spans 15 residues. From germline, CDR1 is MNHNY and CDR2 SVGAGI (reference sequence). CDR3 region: CASSYGLAESYEQYF. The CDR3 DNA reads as TGTGCCAGCAGTTACGGACTAGCGGAATCCTACGAGCAGTACTTC.

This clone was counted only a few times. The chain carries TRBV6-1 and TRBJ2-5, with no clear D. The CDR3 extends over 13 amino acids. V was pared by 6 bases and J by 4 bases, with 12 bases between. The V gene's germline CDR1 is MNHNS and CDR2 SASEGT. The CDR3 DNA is TGTGCCAGCAGCTCCACACTGGGAGAGACCCAGTACTTC. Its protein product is CASSSTLGETQYF.

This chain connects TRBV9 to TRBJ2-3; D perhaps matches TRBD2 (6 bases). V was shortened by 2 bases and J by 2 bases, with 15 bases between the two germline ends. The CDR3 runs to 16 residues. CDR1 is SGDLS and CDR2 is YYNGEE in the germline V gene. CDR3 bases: TGTGCCAGCAGCGTCGGGACTCCCTTTTACACAGATACGCAGTATTTT. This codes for CASSVGTPFYTDTQYF.

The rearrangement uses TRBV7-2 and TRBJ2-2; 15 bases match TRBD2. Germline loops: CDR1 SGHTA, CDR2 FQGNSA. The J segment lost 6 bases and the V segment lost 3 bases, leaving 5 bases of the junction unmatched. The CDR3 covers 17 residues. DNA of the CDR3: TGTGCCAGCAGCTTGTCGGGACTAGCGGGAGGACCCGGGGAGCTGTTTTTT. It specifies CASSLSGLAGGPGELFF.

CDR3 loop: CASTRTSPSSYNEQFF. As DNA, the CDR3 is TGTGCCAGCACCCGGACTAGCCCGAGCTCCTACAATGAGCAGTTCTTC. The chain recombines TRBV27 with TRBJ2-1; the match to TRBD2 covers 8 bases. Germline CDR1 reads MNHEY; CDR2 reads SMNVEV (reference sequence). Trimming removed 7 bases from V and 0 bases from J; junction bases left unmatched: 8. This CDR3 region has 16 residues.

The CDR3 DNA follows: TGCGCCAGCAGCCAAGATCGATTCGGGGGGGAGCAGTTCTTC. Encoded protein: CASSQDRFGGEQFF. The chain links TRBV4-3 to TRBJ2-1; TRBD2 aligns across 7 bases. The germline CDR1 and CDR2 sequences are LGHNA and YSLEER. This CDR3 contains 14 residues. The V segment lost 0 bases and the J segment 10 bases; nucleotides outside the gene matches: 6.

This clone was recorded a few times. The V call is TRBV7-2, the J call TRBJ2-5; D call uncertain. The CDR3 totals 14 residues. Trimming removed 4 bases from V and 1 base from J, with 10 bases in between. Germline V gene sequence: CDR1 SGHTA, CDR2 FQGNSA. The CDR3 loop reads CASSYGPPQETQYF. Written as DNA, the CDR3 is TGTGCCAGCAGCTATGGGCCTCCCCAAGAGACCCAGTACTTC.

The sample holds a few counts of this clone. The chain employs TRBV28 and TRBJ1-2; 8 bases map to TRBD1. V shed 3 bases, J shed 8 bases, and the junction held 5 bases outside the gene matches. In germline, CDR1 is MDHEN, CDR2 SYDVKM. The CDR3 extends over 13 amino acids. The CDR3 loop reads CASSFSRDRGYTF. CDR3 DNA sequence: TGTGCCAGCAGTTTCTCCAGGGACAGGGGCTACACCTTC.

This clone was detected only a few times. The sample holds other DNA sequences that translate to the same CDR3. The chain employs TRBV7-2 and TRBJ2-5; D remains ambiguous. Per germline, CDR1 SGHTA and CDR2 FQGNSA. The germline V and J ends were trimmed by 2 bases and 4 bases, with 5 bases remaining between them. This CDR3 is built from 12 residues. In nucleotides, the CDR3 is TGTGCCAGCAGCTTATCCAGAGAGACCCAGTACTTC. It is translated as CASSLSRETQYF.

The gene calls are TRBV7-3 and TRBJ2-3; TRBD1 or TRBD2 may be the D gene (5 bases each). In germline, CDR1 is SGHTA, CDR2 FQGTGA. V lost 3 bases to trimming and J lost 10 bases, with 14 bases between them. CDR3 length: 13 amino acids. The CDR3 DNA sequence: TGTGCCAGCAGCTTCCGTCAAGAGGGGCCGCAGTATTTT. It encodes CASSFRQEGPQYF.

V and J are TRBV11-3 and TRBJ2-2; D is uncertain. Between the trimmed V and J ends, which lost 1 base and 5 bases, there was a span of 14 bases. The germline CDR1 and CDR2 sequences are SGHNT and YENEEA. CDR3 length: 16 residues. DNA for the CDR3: TGTGCCAGCAGCTTAGGGCGGTCCACCGGGACCGGGGAGCTGTTTTTT. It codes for CASSLGRSTGTGELFF.

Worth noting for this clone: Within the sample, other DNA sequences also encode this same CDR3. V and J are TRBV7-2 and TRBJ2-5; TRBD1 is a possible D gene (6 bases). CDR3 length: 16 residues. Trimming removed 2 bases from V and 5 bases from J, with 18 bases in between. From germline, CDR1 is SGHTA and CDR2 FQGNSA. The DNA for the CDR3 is TGTGCCAGCAGCTTATTCCCAGCAGGGGTGCTTGAGACCCAGTACTTC. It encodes CASSLFPAGVLETQYF. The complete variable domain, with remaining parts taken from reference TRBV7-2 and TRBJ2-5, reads GAGVSQSPSNKVTEKGKDVELRCDPISGHTALYWYRQSLGQGLEFLIYFQGNSAPDKSGLPSDRFSAERTGGSVSTLTIQRTQQEDSAVYLCASSLFPAGVLETQYFGPGTRLLVL.

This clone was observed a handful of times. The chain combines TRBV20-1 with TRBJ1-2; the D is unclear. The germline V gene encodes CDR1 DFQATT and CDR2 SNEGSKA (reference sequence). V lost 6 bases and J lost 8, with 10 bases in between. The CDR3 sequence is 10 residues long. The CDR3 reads CSAKERGYTF. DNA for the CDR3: TGCAGTGCCAAAGAAAGGGGCTACACCTTC.

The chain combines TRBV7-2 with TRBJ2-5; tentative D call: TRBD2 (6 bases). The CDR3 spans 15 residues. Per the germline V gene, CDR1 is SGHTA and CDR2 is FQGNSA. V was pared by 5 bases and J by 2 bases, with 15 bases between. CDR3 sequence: CASSRTNLRQETQYF. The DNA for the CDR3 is TGTGCCAGCAGCCGGACTAACTTAAGACAAGAGACCCAGTACTTC.

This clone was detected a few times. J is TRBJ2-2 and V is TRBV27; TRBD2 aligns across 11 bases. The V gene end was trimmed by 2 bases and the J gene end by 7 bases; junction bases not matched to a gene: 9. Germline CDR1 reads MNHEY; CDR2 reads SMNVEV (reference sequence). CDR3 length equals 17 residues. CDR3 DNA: TGTGCCAGCAGTTTAGGTAGCGGGAGGGCCTCTAACGGGGAGCTGTTTTTT. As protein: CASSLGSGRASNGELFF.